Shown below are 4 T cell receptor beta chains from a single sample sequenced in a study of shared clonotypes between healthy human individuals. Sequenced by immunoSEQ multiplex PCR; TCRdb stores in-frame clones only, minus some. This table has about 2.1 million clones, about 94% appearing once. CD8 cells classed as naive were CD45RO-negative and positively selected for CCR7, excluding terminally differentiated effector memory CD45RA+ cells. What was sequenced was naive CD8+ T cells from PBMCs. The origin of the receptors is a man aged 18-30 years in good health. Some clones in this sample may be carry-over from other donors' samples.

V and J are TRBV28 and TRBJ2-7; D could derive from TRBD1 or TRBD2 (5 bases each). Per germline, CDR1 MDHEN and CDR2 SYDVKM. Deletions cut 3 bases from V and 1 base from J, with 13 bases between. CDR3 length: 15 amino acids. The CDR3 bases are TGTGCCAGCAGTTTTGGTGGGGACGGATCCTACGAGCAGTACTTC. Translated: CASSFGGDGSYEQYF.

The V and J genes are TRBV5-1 and TRBJ2-3, with D possibly TRBD1 on 6 matching bases. Trimming shortened V by 4 bases and J by 2 bases, and 14 bases separated the two germline ends. Germline CDR1 SGHRS, CDR2 YFSETQ. The CDR3 contains 15 residues. CDR3 coding DNA: TGCGCCAGCAGCCCCCCGGACAGCTTCACAGATACGCAGTATTTT. It translates to CASSPPDSFTDTQYF.

The genes are TRBV19 and TRBJ1-1, with a possible D match to TRBD1 (6 bases). The CDR3 covers 12 residues. Trimming took 10 bases from V and 8 from J, leaving 17 bases between them. Germline V gives CDR1 LNHDA, CDR2 SQIVND (reference sequence). CDR3 DNA sequence: TGTGCCAATTACCGGGACACCAAAGAAGCTTTCTTT. Its protein product is CANYRDTKEAFF.

The rearrangement joins TRBV27 to TRBJ2-5; possible D gene TRBD2, 6 bases. CDR3 size: 14 residues. Germline V lookup: CDR1 MNHEY, CDR2 SMNVEV (reference sequence). V was shortened by 5 bases and J by 4 bases, with 14 bases between the two germline ends. The DNA of the CDR3 is TGTGCCAGCAGTCCTCTGGGGGAGGCAGAGACCCAGTACTTC. Protein product: CASSPLGEAETQYF.